The clone carrying this T cell receptor beta chain has just a few counts. The data were obtained in a study of blood T cell repertoires in COVID-19. Original processing notes: From reference gene primer amplification, estimates of nucleated cell counts were derived. Method: immunoSEQ multiplex PCR; TCRdb's copy keeps in-frame clones and lacks some. V, J and clone size are those of that table, while D and trimming were read from the DNA. The repertoire has more than 150,000 clones, approximately 80% of them found once; the top ten carry around 10%. Self-reported history from a screening survey and questionnaire set each donor's cohort. Cohort 3 donors were reported recovered after two negative PCRs, clearance, or symptom resolution. The specimen was PBMCs or T cells enriched from blood (not recorded which). The sequence came from a man aged 50-59 years who had recovered from COVID-19.

The CDR3 DNA sequence: TGTGCCAGTAGTCTAACCCTACTGCGGTACAATGAGCAGTTCTTC. Encoded protein: CASSLTLLRYNEQFF. The V gene is TRBV19, the J gene TRBJ2-1; no clear D gene. Germline lookup yields CDR1 LNHDA and CDR2 SQIVND (reference sequence). This CDR3 contains 15 residues. V lost 5 bases, J lost 4 bases, and 15 bases lay in between. The whole variable domain, filled in from reference TRBV19 and TRBJ2-1, reads DGGITQSPKYLFRKEGQNVTLSCEQNLNHDAMYWYRQDPGQGLRLIYYSQIVNDFQKGDIAEGYSVSREKKESFPLTVTSAQKNPTAFYLCASSLTLLRYNEQFFGPGTRLTVL.